One sample yielded the 15 T cell receptor beta chains listed below, sequenced in a study of blood T cell repertoires in COVID-19. Measured with immunoSEQ multiplex PCR; TCRdb has only the in-frame clones, and not every one. The repertoire has roughly 500,000 clones, 89% of them found once; the top ten carry about 1%. Material: peripheral blood. The receptors shown here come from a man younger than 35 with COVID-19, enrolled during active disease.

The chain recombines TRBV7-6 with TRBJ2-1; D unclear. The germline V gene encodes CDR1 SGHVS and CDR2 FNYEAQ. CDR3 length: 14 amino acids. The V end was cut by 4 bases, the J end by 5 bases, with 12 bases between. The DNA of the CDR3 is TGTGCCAGCAGCTCCAACTATACTCACAATGAGCAGTTCTTC. This codes for CASSSNYTHNEQFF.

The chain employs TRBV23-1 and TRBJ2-3, with D unclear. TRBV23-1 is reported as an ORF; its role is uncertain. V was cut by 3 bases and J by 7 bases, with 8 bases left in between. The CDR3 sequence is 12 residues long. CDR3 protein: CASSHARNTQYF. The CDR3 DNA follows: TGCGCCAGCAGTCACGCTAGGAATACGCAGTATTTT.

The chain links TRBV9 to TRBJ2-7; TRBD1 might be the D (6 bases). The CDR3 contains 14 residues. The V gene's germline CDR1 is SGDLS and CDR2 YYNGEE. The ends were cut back, 0 bases at V and 3 bases at J, with 10 bases in the middle. This chain's CDR3 is CASSVATGHYEQYF. DNA of the CDR3: TGTGCCAGCAGCGTAGCCACAGGGCACTACGAGCAGTACTTC.

CDR3 DNA: TGTGCCAGCAGTTTCTCTAGCGGGGGCTACAATGAGCAGTTCTTC. Protein sequence: CASSFSSGGYNEQFF. This sequence joins TRBV27 and TRBJ2-1; 10 bases agree with TRBD2. CDR3 size: 15 residues. Looked up from germline, CDR1 is MNHEY and CDR2 is SMNVEV (reference sequence). Trimming cost V 3 bases and J 3 bases; bases outside gene matches: 2.

The chain employs TRBV2 and TRBJ2-7; 9 bases agree with TRBD1. Germline V gives CDR1 SNHLY, CDR2 FYNNEI. The ends lost 0 bases at V and 5 bases at J; junction bases unmatched: 8. The CDR3 has 16 residues. The CDR3 DNA sequence: TGTGCCAGCAGTGAAGCAGGGGGGACAGGGATGGACGAGCAGTACTTC. Translated, it gives CASSEAGGTGMDEQYF.

CDR3 in amino acids: CAWTRGGTEAFF. CDR3 DNA sequence: TGTGCCTGGACCCGGGGGGGCACTGAAGCTTTCTTT. The chain recombines TRBV30 with TRBJ1-1; a weak D match, TRBD1 (5 bases). The CDR3 runs to 12 residues. Germline V gives CDR1 GTSNPN, CDR2 SVGIG (reference sequence). V was trimmed by 4 bases and J by 4 bases, leaving 10 bases between them. Based on the CDR3 plus reference TRBV30 and TRBJ1-1, the full variable domain is SQTIHQWPATLVQPVGSPLSLECTVEGTSNPNLYWYRQAAGRGLQLLFYSVGIGQISSEVPQNLSASRPQDRQFILSSKKLLLSDSGFYLCAWTRGGTEAFFGQGTRLTVV.

The chain couples TRBV19 to TRBJ2-5, with 8 bases identical to TRBD2. This CDR3 is 16 amino acids long. V trimming: 3 bases; J trimming: 4 bases; junction bases outside the gene matches: 10. Germline V gives CDR1 LNHDA, CDR2 SQIVND (reference sequence). The CDR3 DNA reads TGTGCCAGTAGTATTCAGGGCGGGGGGAGGTCAGAGACCCAGTACTTC. It yields the protein CASSIQGGGRSETQYF.

The rearrangement links TRBV18 to TRBJ1-1, with a possible D match to TRBD1 (5 bases). Trimming left V 2 bases short and J 5 bases short, with 12 bases between. CDR1 is KGHSH and CDR2 is LQKENI in the germline V gene. The CDR3 is 14 residues long. CDR3 sequence reads: CASSPGGDKTEAFF. In DNA, the CDR3 is TGTGCCAGCTCACCAGGGGGGGATAAGACTGAAGCTTTCTTT.

Regarding this clone: Distinct nucleotide sequences in the sample also encode this CDR3. The rearrangement links TRBV27 to TRBJ2-7; no firm D call. CDR3 length: 12 amino acids. Per germline, CDR1 MNHEY and CDR2 SMNVEV (reference sequence). V shed 4 bases and J shed 0 bases, with 4 bases lying between them. The CDR3 coding sequence is TGTGCCAGCAGTTCCAACTCCTACGAGCAGTACTTC. Translation: CASSSNSYEQYF.

This chain joins TRBV5-4 and TRBJ1-1, with 9 bases matching TRBD1. The CDR3 loop spans 14 amino acids. V lost 7 bases to trimming and J lost 5 bases; unmatched junction nucleotides: 9. Germline V gives CDR1 SGHNT, CDR2 YYREEE (reference sequence). The CDR3, as DNA: TGTGCCAGCGGAGAGACAGGGGGGAGGACTGAAGCTTTCTTT. It codes for CASGETGGRTEAFF.

The chain carries TRBV6-5 and TRBJ2-7; possibly TRBD1 for D (7 bases). Looked up from germline, CDR1 is MNHEY and CDR2 is SVGAGI. V was cut by 5 bases and J by 4 bases, with 12 bases left in between. This CDR3 has 13 residues. CDR3 residues: CASSRTGLYEQYF. The CDR3 DNA follows: TGTGCCAGCAGTAGGACAGGACTATACGAGCAGTACTTC.

The chain carries TRBV10-1 and TRBJ2-1, with TRBD2 identical over 10 bases. With V trimmed by 0 bases and J by 3 bases, 5 bases remained unmatched. The CDR3 consists of 17 residues. Germline loops: CDR1 WNHNN, CDR2 SYGVQD (reference sequence). CDR3 coding DNA: TGCGCCAGCAGTGAGTCCCCGACTAGCGGGCGCTACAATGAGCAGTTCTTC. It specifies CASSESPTSGRYNEQFF.

This clone is a singleton in its sample. CDR3 sequence (DNA): TGCAGCGTTGTGTTCGGGAACACCGGGGAGCTGTTTTTT. Its protein product is CSVVFGNTGELFF. V usage is TRBV29-1 and J usage is TRBJ2-2; D unclear. Per germline, CDR1 SQVTM and CDR2 ANQGSEA. This CDR3 contains 13 residues. V was cut by 4 bases and J by 1 base, with 7 bases left in between.

This chain connects TRBV19 to TRBJ2-5, with D possibly TRBD2 on 6 matching bases. V lost 5 bases and J lost 2, with 9 bases in between. Looked up from germline, CDR1 is LNHDA and CDR2 is SQIVND (reference sequence). The CDR3 has 13 amino acids. CDR3 loop: CASSPSEQETQYF. DNA of the CDR3: TGTGCCAGTAGTCCTAGCGAGCAAGAGACCCAGTACTTC.

This chain links TRBV7-9 with TRBJ2-3; D may be TRBD2 (5 bases). Looked up from germline, CDR1 is SEHNR and CDR2 is FQNEAQ (reference sequence). This CDR3 is built from 16 residues. Trimming shortened V by 5 bases and J by 3 bases, and 18 bases separated the two germline ends. For the CDR3, the DNA is TGTGCCAGCAGCCTCTTAGCGTCTTCTGGTACAGATACGCAGTATTTT. Translation gives CASSLLASSGTDTQYF.